The next 13 T cell receptor beta chains were all read from a single sample in a study of Graves' ophthalmopathy and Graves' hyperthyroidism. Amplified material comprised TCR beta CDR3 regions derived from RNA transcripts. HTBI primers were employed in first-round RT-PCR, then a second-round multiplex PCR followed. MiXCR, run by TCRdb on the multiplex PCR reads, gives a single entry per CDR3 protein. The sample has hundreds of thousands of distinct CDR3 sequences, about 20% seen once; the top ten hold roughly 6.9%. The sequencing sample was made of peripheral blood. The source is a woman aged 18-29 years with stable Graves' hyperthyroidism. Some clones in this sample may be carry-over from other donors' samples.

Many counts were recorded for this clonotype. The V and J genes are TRBV12-3 or TRBV12-4 and TRBJ1-1; D is undetermined. The CDR3 loop spans 14 amino acids. V lost 2 bases and J lost 4, with 11 bases in between. CDR3 in DNA: TGTGCCAGCAGTTTACACCGGATAGGCACTGAAGCTTTCTTT. Its protein is CASSLHRIGTEAFF.

This clonotype was seen many times. V gene TRBV6-1 combines with J gene TRBJ2-2; a possible D gene is TRBD1 (6 bases). The CDR3 totals 15 residues. V dropped 6 bases and J dropped 4 bases, with 15 bases sitting between them. Germline V gives CDR1 MNHNS, CDR2 SASEGT. Here the CDR3 DNA reads TGTGCCAGCAGAGAACAGGGTATGGGCACCGGGGAGCTGTTTTTT. It translates to CASREQGMGTGELFF.

The sample holds many counts of this clonotype. This rearrangement joins TRBV20-1 to TRBJ1-2; D perhaps matches TRBD1 (6 bases). V was cut by 8 bases and J by 3 bases, with 19 bases left in between. Germline CDR1 is DFQATT and CDR2 is SNEGSKA (reference sequence). This CDR3 has 14 amino acids. The CDR3 here is CSPGTGGNDYGYTF. The CDR3 DNA reads as TGCAGTCCCGGGACCGGGGGCAACGACTATGGCTACACCTTC.

The chain couples TRBV20-1 to TRBJ2-5; 11 positions agree with TRBD2. After removal of 4 bases from V and 1 base from J, the junction contained 14 bases not matched to a gene. Germline CDR1 is DFQATT and CDR2 is SNEGSKA (reference sequence). This CDR3 is 18 amino acids long. The CDR3 reads CSATTPIAGGTGQETQYF. The CDR3 DNA reads as TGCAGTGCTACCACCCCTATAGCGGGAGGGACTGGCCAAGAGACCCAGTACTTC.

This clonotype was counted at least ten times. The chain carries TRBV24-1 and TRBJ2-5, with 7 positions matching TRBD2. The CDR3 totals 16 residues. Germline CDR1 reads KGHDR; CDR2 reads SFDVKD. With 4 bases clipped from V and 4 bases from J, the junction kept 11 bases outside the gene matches. CDR3 DNA sequence: TGTGCCACCAGTGACCTCCCTGGGGAGGGGCGAGAGACCCAGTACTTC. Translation gives CATSDLPGEGRETQYF.

In this sample, this clonotype turned up many times. The chain joins TRBV12-3 or TRBV12-4 to TRBJ2-6; D uncertain. The germline V and J ends were trimmed by 5 bases and 0 bases, with 11 bases remaining between them. The CDR3 totals 16 residues. The CDR3, as DNA: TGTGCCAGCAGTACCTCTACCAACTCTGGGGCCAACGTCCTGACTTTC. This codes for CASSTSTNSGANVLTF.

In its sample, this clonotype was seen many times. The chain is built from TRBV20-1 and TRBJ1-1; D is uncertain. CDR1 is DFQATT and CDR2 is SNEGSKA in the germline V gene (reference sequence). Trimming took 7 bases from V and 1 from J, leaving 7 bases between them. The CDR3 consists of 11 residues. Here the CDR3 DNA reads TGCAGTGTCCCCCGGAACACTGAAGCTTTCTTT. Residues: CSVPRNTEAFF.

This clonotype was found many times. This chain links TRBV15 with TRBJ2-6; D uncertain. CDR3 length: 14 amino acids. CDR1 and CDR2 from the germline V gene are LNHNV and YYDKDF (reference sequence). The ends were cut back, 1 base at V and 1 base at J, with 2 bases in the middle. The DNA of the CDR3 is TGTGCCACCAGCAGAGGGTCTGGGGCCAACGTCCTGACTTTC. It codes for CATSRGSGANVLTF. Complete variable domain (other parts from reference TRBV15 and TRBJ2-6): DAMVIQNPRYQVTQFGKPVTLSCSQTLNHNVMYWYQQKSSQAPKLLFHYYDKDFNNEADTPDNFQSRRPNTSFCFLDIRSPGLGDTAMYLCATSRGSGANVLTFGAGSRLTVL.

The chain employs TRBV20-1 and TRBJ1-3; D is possibly TRBD1 (5 bases). The CDR3 is made up of 13 amino acids. Looked up from germline, CDR1 is DFQATT and CDR2 is SNEGSKA (reference sequence). The germline V and J ends were trimmed by 7 bases and 2 bases, with 12 bases remaining between them. CDR3 amino acids: CSGAGTTGNTIYF. Here the CDR3 DNA reads TGCAGTGGAGCCGGGACTACTGGAAACACCATATATTTT.

In its sample, this clonotype was seen many times. V is TRBV10-3 and J is TRBJ2-5; TRBD1 might be the D (6 bases). This CDR3 is built from 14 residues. Germline V gene lookup returns CDR1 ENHRY and CDR2 SYGVKD. V was cut by 5 bases and J by 0 bases, with 10 bases left in between. The CDR3 loop reads CAISRGQNQETQYF. CDR3 DNA: TGTGCCATCAGTAGAGGACAGAACCAAGAGACCCAGTACTTC.

The chain joins TRBV12-3 or TRBV12-4 to TRBJ1-1; 7 nucleotides line up with TRBD1. CDR3 length: 15 residues. V lost 3 bases to trimming and J lost 0 bases; unmatched junction nucleotides: 4. In nucleotides, the CDR3 is TGTGCCAGCAGTTTCCCAGGGGGAATGAACACTGAAGCTTTCTTT. As protein: CASSFPGGMNTEAFF.

This clonotype was recorded at least ten times. The rearrangement joins TRBV7-2 to TRBJ2-5; D not resolved. V lost 1 base to trimming and J lost 1 base, with 10 bases between them. Germline CDR1 SGHTA, CDR2 FQGNSA. This CDR3 has 15 residues. CDR3 DNA sequence: TGTGCCAGCAGCTTAGAGTCGCCTAGCCAAGAGACCCAGTACTTC. Translation gives CASSLESPSQETQYF.

The gene calls are TRBV14 and TRBJ1-5, with 9 bases that match TRBD1. The CDR3 runs to 16 residues. CDR1 is SGHDN, CDR2 FVKESK, per germline. V lost 4 bases, J lost 1 base, and 5 bases stayed unmatched. This CDR3 reads CASSRRQGVSNQPQHF. In DNA, the CDR3 is TGTGCCAGCAGCCGACGACAGGGGGTGAGCAATCAGCCCCAGCATTTT.